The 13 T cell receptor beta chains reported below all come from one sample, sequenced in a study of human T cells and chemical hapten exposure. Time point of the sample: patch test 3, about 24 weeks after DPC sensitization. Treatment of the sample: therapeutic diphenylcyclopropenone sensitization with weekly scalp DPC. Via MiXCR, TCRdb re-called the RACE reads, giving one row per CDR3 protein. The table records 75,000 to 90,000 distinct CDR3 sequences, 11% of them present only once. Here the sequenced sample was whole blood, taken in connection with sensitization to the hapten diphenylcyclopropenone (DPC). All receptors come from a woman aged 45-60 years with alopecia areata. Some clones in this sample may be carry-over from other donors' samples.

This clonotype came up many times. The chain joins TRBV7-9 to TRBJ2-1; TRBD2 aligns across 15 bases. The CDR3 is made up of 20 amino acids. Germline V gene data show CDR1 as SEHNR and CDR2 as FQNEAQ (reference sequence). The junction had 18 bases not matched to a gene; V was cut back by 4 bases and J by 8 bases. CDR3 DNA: TGTGCCAGCAGCTATGGAGGGGGACTAGCGGGAGGTGGCTTAGCGTATGAGCAGTTCTTC. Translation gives CASSYGGGLAGGGLAYEQFF.

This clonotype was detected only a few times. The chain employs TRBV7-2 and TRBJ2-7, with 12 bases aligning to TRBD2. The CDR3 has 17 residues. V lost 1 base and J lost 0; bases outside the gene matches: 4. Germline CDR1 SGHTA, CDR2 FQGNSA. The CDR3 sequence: CASSLGLAGVSSYEQYF. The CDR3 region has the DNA TGTGCCAGCAGCTTAGGACTAGCGGGAGTCAGCTCCTACGAGCAGTACTTC.

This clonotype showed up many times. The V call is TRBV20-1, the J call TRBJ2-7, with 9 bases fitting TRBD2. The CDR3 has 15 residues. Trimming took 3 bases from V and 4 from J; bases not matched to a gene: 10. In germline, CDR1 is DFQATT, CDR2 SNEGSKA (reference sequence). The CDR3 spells CSASPGAGGPYEQYF. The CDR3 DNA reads TGCAGTGCTAGTCCGGGGGCGGGAGGGCCTTACGAGCAGTACTTC.

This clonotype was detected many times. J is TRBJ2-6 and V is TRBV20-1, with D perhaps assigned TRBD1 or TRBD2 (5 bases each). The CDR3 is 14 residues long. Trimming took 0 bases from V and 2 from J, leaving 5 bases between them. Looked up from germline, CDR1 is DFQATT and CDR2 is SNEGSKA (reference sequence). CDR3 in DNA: TGCAGTGCTAGAGAGGGGGCTGGGGCCAACGTCCTGACTTTC. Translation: CSAREGAGANVLTF.

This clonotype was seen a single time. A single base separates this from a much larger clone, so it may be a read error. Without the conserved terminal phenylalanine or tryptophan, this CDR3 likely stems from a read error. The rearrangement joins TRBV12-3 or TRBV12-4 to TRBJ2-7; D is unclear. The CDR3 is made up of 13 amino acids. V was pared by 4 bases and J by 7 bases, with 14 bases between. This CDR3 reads CASSSVTLLEQYL. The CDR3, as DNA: TGTGCCAGCAGTTCGGTCACTCTTCTGGAGCAGTACCTC.

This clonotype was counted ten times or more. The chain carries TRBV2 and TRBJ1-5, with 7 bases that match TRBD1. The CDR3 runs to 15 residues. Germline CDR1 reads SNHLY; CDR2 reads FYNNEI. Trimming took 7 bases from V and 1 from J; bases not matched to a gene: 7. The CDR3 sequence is CASNIQGLSNQPQHF. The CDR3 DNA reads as TGTGCCAGCAACATACAGGGGCTGAGCAATCAGCCCCAGCATTTT. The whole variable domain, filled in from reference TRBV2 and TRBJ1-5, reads EPEVTQTPSHQVTQMGQEVILRCVPISNHLYFYWYRQILGQKVEFLVSFYNNEISEKSEIFDDQFSVERPDGSNFTLKIRSTKLEDSAMYFCASNIQGLSNQPQHFGDGTRLSIL.

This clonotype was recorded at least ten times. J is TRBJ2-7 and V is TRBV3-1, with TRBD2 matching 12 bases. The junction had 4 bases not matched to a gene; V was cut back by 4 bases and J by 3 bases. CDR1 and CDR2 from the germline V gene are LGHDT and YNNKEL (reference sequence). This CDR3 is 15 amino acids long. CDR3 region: CASSPALAGGYEQYF. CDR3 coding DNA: TGTGCCAGCAGCCCAGCACTAGCGGGAGGCTACGAGCAGTACTTC.

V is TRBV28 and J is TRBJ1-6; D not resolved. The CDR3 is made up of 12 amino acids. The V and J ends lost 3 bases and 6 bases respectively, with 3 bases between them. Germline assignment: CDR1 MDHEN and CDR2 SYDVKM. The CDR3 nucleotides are TGTGCCAGCAGTTTGTCTAATTCACCCCTCCACTTT. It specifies CASSLSNSPLHF.

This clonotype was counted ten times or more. DNA of the CDR3: TGTGCCAGCTCCGTGGACAGAACCTTGGAGCAGTACTTC. This sequence encodes CASSVDRTLEQYF. This chain connects TRBV18 to TRBJ2-7; D might be TRBD1 (6 bases). Germline V gene data show CDR1 as KGHSH and CDR2 as LQKENI. V was clipped by 6 bases and J by 7 bases, with 16 bases between them. This CDR3 region has 13 residues. The full variable domain, completed using reference TRBV18 and TRBJ2-7, is NAGVMQNPRHLVRRRGQEARLRCSPMKGHSHVYWYRQLPEEGLKFMVYLQKENIIDESGMPKERFSAEFPKEGPSILRIQQVVRGDSAAYFCASSVDRTLEQYFGPGTRLTVT.

For the CDR3, the DNA is TGCAGCGTTCAACGACTAGCGGGAGCCACCGGGCACAATGAGCAGTTCTTC. Residues: CSVQRLAGATGHNEQFF. The chain couples TRBV29-1 to TRBJ2-1; TRBD2 matches at 12 bases. Germline-derived CDR1 and CDR2 are SQVTM and ANQGSEA. The J segment lost 5 bases and the V segment lost 5 bases, leaving 13 bases of the junction unmatched. The CDR3 loop spans 17 amino acids.

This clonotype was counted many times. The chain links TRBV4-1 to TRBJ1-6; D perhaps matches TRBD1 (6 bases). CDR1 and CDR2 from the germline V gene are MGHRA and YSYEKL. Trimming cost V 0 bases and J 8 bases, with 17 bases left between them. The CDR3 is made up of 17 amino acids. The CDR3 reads CASSQEGRTAGDSPLHF. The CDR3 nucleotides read TGCGCCAGCAGCCAAGAGGGGAGGACAGCCGGGGATTCACCCCTCCACTTT.

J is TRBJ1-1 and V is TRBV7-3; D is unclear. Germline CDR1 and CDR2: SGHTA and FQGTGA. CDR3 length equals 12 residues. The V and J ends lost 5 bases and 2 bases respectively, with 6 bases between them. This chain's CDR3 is CASSNPNTEAFF. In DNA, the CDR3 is TGTGCCAGCAGCAATCCCAACACTGAAGCTTTCTTT.

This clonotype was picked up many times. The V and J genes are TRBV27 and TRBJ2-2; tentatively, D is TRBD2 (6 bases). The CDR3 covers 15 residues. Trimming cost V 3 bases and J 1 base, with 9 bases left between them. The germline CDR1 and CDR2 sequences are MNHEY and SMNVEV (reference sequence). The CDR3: CASSLLTRNTGELFF. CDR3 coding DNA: TGTGCCAGCAGTTTGCTGACTAGGAACACCGGGGAGCTGTTTTTT.